This T cell receptor (beta chain) was identified in a study of cytomegalovirus exposure and HLA in healthy donors. As to this clone: Its antigen is not identified.

Germline loops: CDR1 KGHSH, CDR2 LQKENI. This CDR3 contains 13 residues. V was cut by 1 base and J by 5 bases, with 8 bases left in between. Broader study findings: Sequencing likely generated an artifact that appeared as a cluster of highly shared sequence variants. The study labeled 150 or so TCR beta chains cytomegalovirus-associated. For most TCR sequences rarity was the rule, although some public TCRs occurred in many donors.

The PCR had 60 Vbeta and 13 Jbeta primers. Data came from immunoSEQ multiplex PCR; TCRdb stores just in-frame clones and leaves some out. In the table there are under 150,000 clones, 82% of which are singletons. The receptor was derived from a woman in her late teens or twenties in good health and CMV-seronegative. This chain links TRBV18 with TRBJ1-1; D is unclear. The sample taken for sequencing was PBMCs. Here the CDR3 DNA reads TGTGCCAGCTCACCACTCGGGGATACTGAAGCTTTCTTT. This translates into CASSPLGDTEAFF.